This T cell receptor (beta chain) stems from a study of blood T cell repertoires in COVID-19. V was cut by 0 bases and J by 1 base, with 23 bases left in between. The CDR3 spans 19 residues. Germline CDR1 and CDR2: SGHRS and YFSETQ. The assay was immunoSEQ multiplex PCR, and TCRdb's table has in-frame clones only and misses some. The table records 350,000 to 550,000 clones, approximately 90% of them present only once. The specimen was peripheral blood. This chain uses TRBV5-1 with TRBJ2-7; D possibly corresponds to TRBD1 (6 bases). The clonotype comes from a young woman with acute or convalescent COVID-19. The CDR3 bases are TGCGCCAGCAGCTTGGCTAGAGTTCAAGGGGGAAAATTTTCCTACGAGCAGTACTTC. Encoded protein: CASSLARVQGGKFSYEQYF. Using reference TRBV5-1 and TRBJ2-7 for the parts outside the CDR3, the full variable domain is KAGVTQTPRYLIKTRGQQVTLSCSPISGHRSVSWYQQTPGQGLQFLFEYFSETQRNKGNFPGRFSGRQFSNSRSEMNVSTLELGDSALYLCASSLARVQGGKFSYEQYFGPGTRLTVT.